This paragraph reports one T cell receptor beta chain. This sample was included in a study of blood T cell repertoires in COVID-19. Study information: The United States, Italy and Spain supplied acute and convalescent COVID-19 samples. T cells, B-cell-depleted T cells, or PBMCs provided the cDNA or gDNA that served as material.

Per the original data handling: Estimation of nucleated cell counts was performed using reference gene primer amplification. The method was immunoSEQ multiplex PCR; TCRdb's version includes in-frame clones alone and lacks a portion of them. That table furnishes V, J and clone size, whereas the DNA furnished D and trimming. There are approximately 100,000 clones in the sample; more than 75% occur only once, and 11% lies in the top ten. This TCR came from a woman in her 30s with acute or convalescent COVID-19. The specimen sequenced was peripheral blood.

CDR3 nucleotide sequence: TGTGCCAGCAGCGTAGGTACAGTAAACGAGCAGTACTTC. It is translated as CASSVGTVNEQYF. V and J are TRBV9 and TRBJ2-7; D is ambiguous. V was shortened by 0 bases and J by 5 bases, with 9 bases between the two germline ends. Germline V gene sequence: CDR1 SGDLS, CDR2 YYNGEE. This CDR3 spans 13 amino acids. Full variable domain (missing parts from reference TRBV9 and TRBJ2-7): DSGVTQTPKHLITATGQRVTLRCSPRSGDLSVYWYQQSLDQGLQFLIQYYNGEERAKGNILERFSAQQFPDLHSELNLSSLELGDSALYFCASSVGTVNEQYFGPGTRLTVT.